The present T cell receptor beta chain was sequenced within a study of beta chain features in type 1 diabetes. Study conclusions and caveats: The study found moderately but significantly shorter TCRB CDR3s in all four CD4+ subsets of Type 1 diabetes patients.

Looked up from germline, CDR1 is MNHNY and CDR2 is SVGAGI (reference sequence). This CDR3 has 14 residues. With regard to this clone: The antigen is undetermined. The junction and the germline gene differ at one end; a read error may be behind it.

As every portion of the isolated RNA was reverse transcribed, the sequencing read expressed TCRB transcripts. Here immunoSEQ multiplex PCR was the method, and the copy in TCRdb shows in-frame clones only, minus some. The repertoire holds 250,000 to 400,000 clones, with 12% to 15% as singletons. Stem cell-like memory, regulatory, central memory and naive CD4+ cells were sorted via CD45RO/CCR7/CD25/CD127/CD95/CD27. The receptor was derived from a young man in good health. The rearrangement uses TRBV6-6 and TRBJ2-2; TRBD2 is a possible D gene (6 bases). Source material: central memory CD4+ T cells from blood. CDR3 coding DNA: TGTGCCAGCGTTTGGCGGGACGGAACCGGGGAGCTGTTCTTT. It encodes CASVWRDGTGELFF.